The T cell receptor beta chain described here comes from a study of breast tumors, draining lymph nodes, adjacent tissues. Study-wide results and limits: Tumor and nontumor repertoires were significantly more similar in luminal-like than in basal-like breast cancer. Tumor TCR diversity was below lymph nodes but above nontumor tissue.

TCRdb itself ran the multiplex PCR reads through MiXCR, one entry per CDR3 protein. The sample has approximately 150,000 distinct CDR3 sequences, about 33% seen once. Breast cancer patients provided tissue from their axillary draining lymph nodes. This clonotype was found many times. Its antigen is as yet unknown. The receptor was isolated from a female donor with breast cancer. Some clones in this sample may be carry-over from other donors' samples. The sequencing input was axillary lymph node tissue.

The CDR3 sequence is CSARGAGGNYEQYF. CDR3 DNA sequence: TGCAGTGCTAGGGGGGCAGGGGGGAACTACGAGCAGTACTTC. The rearrangement links TRBV20-1 to TRBJ2-7; possible D gene TRBD1, 7 bases. V was trimmed by 3 bases and J by 3 bases, leaving 15 bases between them. Germline CDR1 and CDR2: DFQATT and SNEGSKA (reference sequence). The length of the CDR3 is 14 residues.